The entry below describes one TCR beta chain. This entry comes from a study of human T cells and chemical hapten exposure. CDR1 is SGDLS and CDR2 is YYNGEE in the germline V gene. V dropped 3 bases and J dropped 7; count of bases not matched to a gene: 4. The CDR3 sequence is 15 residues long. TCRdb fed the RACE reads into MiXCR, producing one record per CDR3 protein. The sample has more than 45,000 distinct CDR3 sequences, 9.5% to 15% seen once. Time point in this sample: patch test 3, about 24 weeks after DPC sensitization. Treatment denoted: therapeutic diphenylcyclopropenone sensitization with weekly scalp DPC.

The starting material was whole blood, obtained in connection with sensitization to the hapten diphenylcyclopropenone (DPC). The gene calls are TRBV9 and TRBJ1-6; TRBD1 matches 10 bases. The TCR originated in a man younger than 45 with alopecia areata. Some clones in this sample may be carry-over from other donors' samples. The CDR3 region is CASSAGQGGNSPLHF. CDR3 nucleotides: TGTGCCAGCAGCGCAGGACAGGGGGGAAATTCACCCCTCCACTTT. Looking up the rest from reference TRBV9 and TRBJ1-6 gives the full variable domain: DSGVTQTPKHLITATGQRVTLRCSPRSGDLSVYWYQQSLDQGLQFLIQYYNGEERAKGNILERFSAQQFPDLHSELNLSSLELGDSALYFCASSAGQGGNSPLHFGNGTRLTVT.